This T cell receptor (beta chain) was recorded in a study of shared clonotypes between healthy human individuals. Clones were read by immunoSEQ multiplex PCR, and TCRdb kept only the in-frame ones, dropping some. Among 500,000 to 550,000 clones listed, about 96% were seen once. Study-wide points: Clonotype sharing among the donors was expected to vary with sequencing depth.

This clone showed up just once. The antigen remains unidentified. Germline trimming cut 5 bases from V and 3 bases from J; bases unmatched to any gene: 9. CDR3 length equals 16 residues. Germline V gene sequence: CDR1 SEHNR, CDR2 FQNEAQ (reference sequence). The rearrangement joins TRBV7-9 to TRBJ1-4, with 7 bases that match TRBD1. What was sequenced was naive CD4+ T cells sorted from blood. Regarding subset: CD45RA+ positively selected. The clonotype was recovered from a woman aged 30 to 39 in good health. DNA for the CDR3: TGTGCCAGCAGCAACCCCACCGGGACAGCTAATGAAAAACTGTTTTTT. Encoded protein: CASSNPTGTANEKLFF.